A selection of T cell receptor beta chains follows, all from one sample in a study of cytomegalovirus exposure and HLA in healthy donors. Libraries were prepared by immunoSEQ multiplex PCR; TCRdb keeps only in-frame clonotypes and omits some of them. The data show about 170,000 clones, approximately 84% seen once. The sample taken for sequencing was PBMCs. Source of these receptors: a man aged 25-45 years in good health and CMV-seropositive. Each CDR3 is given without its conserved first and last residue. Part of the rows lack a size; the others show once, few, many or a class for expanded clones.

J: TRBJ2-7; V: TRBV11-3; size: NA; CDR3: ASSLEGLQDSYEQY
J: TRBJ1-3; V: TRBV2; size: NA; CDR3: ASAGNTIY
J: TRBJ2-3; V: TRBV6-4; size: NA; CDR3: ASSLGRRTDTQY
J: TRBJ1-6; V: TRBV7-2; size: once; CDR3: ASSGTGGHSPLH
J: TRBJ2-5; V: TRBV25-1; size: NA; CDR3: ASSTSRWETQY
J: TRBJ1-5; V: TRBV12-2; size: NA; CDR3: ASRFSLRGQGVTRGIQPQH
J: TRBJ2-1; V: TRBV19; size: NA; CDR3: ASRTTSASSYNEQF
J: TRBJ2-2; V: TRBV11-3; size: NA; CDR3: ASSSPQQGAQLF
J: TRBJ2-1; V: TRBV15; size: NA; CDR3: ATSREASLSYNEQF
J: TRBJ2-3; V: TRBV6-5; size: NA; CDR3: ASSRGLAVTDTQY
J: TRBJ2-1; V: TRBV9; size: NA; CDR3: ASSPRGGRDYNEQF
J: TRBJ2-7; V: TRBV6-1; size: few; CDR3: ASSEDRDYEQY
J: TRBJ2-1; V: TRBV18; size: few; CDR3: ASSPLPGNSEQF
J: TRBJ1-5; V: TRBV19; size: NA; CDR3: ASSIDGDQPQH
J: TRBJ2-5; V: TRBV7-3; size: NA; CDR3: ASSSDSLDRPQETQY
J: TRBJ2-1; V: TRBV27; size: NA; CDR3: TSSLAGVHNEQF
J: TRBJ1-1; V: TRBV27; size: NA; CDR3: ASSLNGGGTEAF
J: TRBJ1-1; V: TRBV7-3; size: NA; CDR3: ASSLRRGTEAF
J: TRBJ2-3; V: TRBV9; size: NA; CDR3: ASSVDSGGTDTQY
J: TRBJ2-7; V: TRBV9; size: NA; CDR3: ASSAGLADSYEQY
J: TRBJ1-6; V: TRBV7-9; size: NA; CDR3: ASSLAGGGKDSPLH
J: TRBJ1-1; V: TRBV7-2; size: NA; CDR3: ASSIGQGTEAF
J: TRBJ2-5; V: TRBV7-9; size: NA; CDR3: ASSLDGGETQY
J: TRBJ2-1; V: TRBV27; size: NA; CDR3: ASSLRDRGYNEQF
J: TRBJ1-1; V: TRBV4-3; size: few; CDR3: ASSQGGGHLMNTEAF
J: TRBJ1-1; V: TRBV7-6; size: few; CDR3: ASSFGQGRRTEAF
J: TRBJ2-2; V: TRBV11-2; size: NA; CDR3: ASSFTRDTGELF
J: TRBJ2-2; V: TRBV18; size: NA; CDR3: ASSPREARGAGELF
J: TRBJ2-7; V: TRBV19; size: NA; CDR3: ASSIIGGGEQY
J: TRBJ1-5; V: TRBV19; size: NA; CDR3: ASTILGQGDHQPQH
J: TRBJ2-3; V: TRBV6-6; size: NA; CDR3: ASSYSVTRGAQY
J: TRBJ1-2; V: TRBV9; size: NA; CDR3: ASASAYGYT
J: TRBJ1-3; V: TRBV27; size: NA; CDR3: ASSFSPGVGGNTIY
J: TRBJ2-1; V: TRBV4-1; size: NA; CDR3: ASSQVGWFGTSGDNEQF
J: TRBJ2-5; V: TRBV6-1; size: NA; CDR3: ASSATGTPQETQY
J: TRBJ1-3; V: TRBV30; size: NA; CDR3: AWAGSGNTIY
J: TRBJ2-6; V: TRBV11-2; size: once; CDR3: ASSFNSGANVLT
J: TRBJ2-3; V: TRBV5-5; size: NA; CDR3: ASSLAGVADTQY
J: TRBJ2-1; V: TRBV6-1; size: NA; CDR3: ASSEARDPEPEQF
J: TRBJ2-5; V: TRBV11-3; size: NA; CDR3: ASSRTLQETQY
J: TRBJ2-1; V: TRBV4-3; size: NA; CDR3: ASSQDLGQGAHEQF
J: TRBJ2-2; V: TRBV28; size: NA; CDR3: ANSGRANTGELF
J: TRBJ1-3; V: TRBV4-3; size: NA; CDR3: ASSHLDSTRNTIY
J: TRBJ2-3; V: TRBV6-1; size: NA; CDR3: ASSRDRGTTDTQY
J: TRBJ1-1; V: TRBV7-9; size: NA; CDR3: SSSFGDSEAF
J: TRBJ2-1; V: TRBV5-5; size: NA; CDR3: ASSTSLTGNEQF
J: TRBJ2-1; V: TRBV6-5; size: NA; CDR3: ASKSSSYNEQF
J: TRBJ1-6; V: TRBV7-9; size: NA; CDR3: ASSSIGSYNSPLH
J: TRBJ1-1; V: TRBV9; size: NA; CDR3: ASSVLSTSTEAF
J: TRBJ2-1; V: TRBV7-3; size: NA; CDR3: ASSLGTGNEQF